The clone carrying this T cell receptor beta chain has more than one count but fewer than ten. The antigen remains unidentified. This record belongs to a study of T cells after yellow fever vaccination. General observations from the study: Faster peaking, at day 5 versus 15, marked a secondary response that was weaker. Subsequent booster samples again held most clones from primary vaccination (less than 98% CD4, 88% CD8).

TCRdb reprocessed the 5' RACE reads with MiXCR, giving one entry per CDR3 protein. The sample has about 340,000 distinct CDR3 sequences; 8.7% are singletons. This CDR3 is 15 amino acids long. Trimming removed 2 bases from V and 4 bases from J; junction bases left unmatched: 7. Germline lookup yields CDR1 MNHEY and CDR2 SVGAGI. V and J are TRBV6-5 and TRBJ2-5; TRBD1 matches 7 bases. Sequencing used PBMCs, obtained on the day of the first yellow fever vaccination. The source is a man younger than 30 who received the YFV17D yellow fever vaccine. The CDR3 DNA is TGTGCCAGCAGTTACAAGGCAGGGGGTATAGAGACCCAGTACTTC. Translated, it gives CASSYKAGGIETQYF.